The 21 T cell receptor beta chains below come from one sample, sequenced in a study of graft-versus-host responses after intestinal transplantation. Antigens for these TCRs are unknown. Using immunoSEQ multiplex PCR, the repertoire was profiled, and TCRdb retains in-frame clones only, with some absent. The profile shows about 36,000 clones, less than 95% of them singletons. The sequencing used unstimulated CD4+ T cells sorted from spleen or lymph node cells, collected before transplant. All receptors come from a human donor who was the organ donor for an intestinal transplant.

The chain links TRBV6-6 to TRBJ2-3; D possibly corresponds to TRBD1 (6 bases). The CDR3 totals 16 residues. V gave up 0 bases and J gave up 3 bases, with 13 bases separating them. Germline V CDR1 and CDR2: MNHNY, SVGAGI (reference sequence). Written as DNA, the CDR3 is TGTGCCAGCAGTTACTCGACAGGCCCAACTACAGATACGCAGTATTTT. This sequence encodes CASSYSTGPTTDTQYF.

This sequence joins TRBV21-1 and TRBJ2-7; the table calls TRBD2, which could not be checked here. TRBV21-1 counts as a pseudogene. The length of the CDR3 is 16 residues. CDR3 sequence reads: CASSKGPAGGSYEQYF. As DNA, the CDR3 is TGTGCCAGCAGCAAAGGTCCAGCGGGGGGGTCGTACGAGCAGTACTTC.

The rearrangement uses TRBV11-2 and TRBJ2-7; TRBD2 matches 10 bases. CDR3 length equals 14 residues. The germline CDR1 and CDR2 sequences are SGHAT and FQNNGV. Unmatched junction bases numbered 3, after V lost 4 bases and J lost 3 bases. CDR3 in amino acids: CASSSLAGVYEQYF. The CDR3 DNA reads TGTGCCAGCAGCTCCCTAGCGGGGGTCTACGAGCAGTACTTC.

The chain employs TRBV7-2 and TRBJ2-3; D not certain. The CDR3 has 14 amino acids. Germline values: CDR1 SGHTA, CDR2 FQGNSA. Between the trimmed V and J ends, which lost 1 base and 2 bases, there was a span of 7 bases. The CDR3 sequence: CASSLVSSTDTQYF. In nucleotides, the CDR3 is TGTGCCAGCAGCTTAGTATCCTCCACAGATACGCAGTATTTT.

The CDR3 sequence is CASSRGSSYNSPLHF. The CDR3 DNA reads TGTGCCAGCTCGAGGGGAAGCTCCTATAATTCACCCCTCCACTTT. V usage is TRBV28 and J usage is TRBJ1-6; TRBD1 is a possible D gene (5 bases). V lost 8 bases and J 0 bases, leaving 11 bases between the germline ends. The CDR3 covers 15 residues. Germline V CDR1 and CDR2: MDHEN, SYDVKM.

The rearrangement links TRBV5-1 to TRBJ1-1; D is possibly TRBD1 (6 bases). Germline loops: CDR1 SGHRS, CDR2 YFSETQ. The CDR3 is made up of 13 amino acids. V lost 1 base to trimming and J lost 5 bases, with 9 bases between them. The CDR3 here is CASSLKGGTEAFF. DNA for the CDR3: TGCGCCAGCAGCTTGAAGGGGGGTACTGAAGCTTTCTTT.

CDR3 sequence reads: CASRRQGHTDTQYF. As DNA, the CDR3 is TGTGCCAGCAGACGACAGGGGCACACAGATACGCAGTATTTT. V is TRBV5-4 and J is TRBJ2-3, with TRBD1 identical over 8 bases. J gave up 2 bases and V 5 bases, and 4 bases lay outside the gene matches. The CDR3 spans 14 residues. Germline V CDR1 and CDR2: SGHNT, YYREEE (reference sequence).

This chain connects TRBV19 to TRBJ1-5; D call uncertain. The CDR3 totals 15 residues. CDR1 and CDR2 (germline): LNHDA, SQIVND (reference sequence). Trimming left V 7 bases short and J 4 bases short, with 17 bases between. The CDR3 region has the DNA TGTGCCAGTACCGCAAGACGGGCTAGAAATCAGCCCCAGCATTTT. Translating gives CASTARRARNQPQHF.

V usage is TRBV5-1 and J usage is TRBJ2-5; 7 bases are shared with TRBD2. V gave up 0 bases and J gave up 3 bases; unmatched junction bases: 2. The CDR3 loop spans 14 amino acids. Germline V lookup: CDR1 SGHRS, CDR2 YFSETQ. For the CDR3, the DNA is TGCGCCAGCAGCTTGGAGACTAGCAAAGAGACCCAGTACTTC. Translating gives CASSLETSKETQYF.

The chain is built from TRBV5-6 and TRBJ1-5; D is possibly TRBD1 (6 bases). In germline, CDR1 is SGHDT, CDR2 YYEEEE. Deletions cut 4 bases from V and 6 bases from J, with 17 bases between. CDR3 length: 15 amino acids. CDR3 sequence (DNA): TGTGCCAGCAGCGTCGGGGGGGCGAGGAGTCAGCCCCAGCATTTT. This sequence encodes CASSVGGARSQPQHF.

J is TRBJ1-2 and V is TRBV7-2, with a tentative D call TRBD1 (5 bases). Germline V lookup: CDR1 SGHTA, CDR2 FQGNSA. The CDR3 covers 14 residues. Trimming pared 5 bases from V and 4 bases from J, leaving 14 bases between. This CDR3 reads CASSLRRGPYGYTF. Written as DNA, the CDR3 is TGTGCCAGCAGCCTAAGGCGGGGACCCTATGGCTACACCTTC.

The gene calls are TRBV28 and TRBJ2-7, with D hard to call. The CDR3 runs to 16 residues. Between the trimmed V and J ends, which lost 3 bases and 5 bases, there was a span of 20 bases. Germline CDR1 MDHEN, CDR2 SYDVKM. The CDR3 loop reads CASSFFRRQEEDEQYF. In DNA, the CDR3 is TGTGCCAGCAGTTTCTTTCGTCGGCAGGAAGAGGACGAGCAGTACTTC.

The V call is TRBV10-3, the J call TRBJ2-1, with 9 bases fitting TRBD2. CDR1 is ENHRY and CDR2 is SYGVKD in the germline V gene. The J segment lost 7 bases and the V segment lost 0 bases, leaving 10 bases of the junction unmatched. The CDR3 extends over 17 amino acids. Here the CDR3 DNA reads TGTGCCATCAGTGAGTCGACGGGGCTAGCGGGGCAGAATGAGCAGTTCTTC. Amino acid sequence: CAISESTGLAGQNEQFF.

This clone was seen a handful of times. V is TRBV7-8 and J is TRBJ1-1, with D uncertain. V was clipped by 0 bases and J by 5 bases, with 10 bases between them. Germline CDR1 SGHVS, CDR2 FQNEAQ. The CDR3 consists of 14 residues. CDR3: CASSLAPSRTEAFF. CDR3 nucleotides: TGTGCCAGCAGCTTAGCCCCGAGTCGGACTGAAGCTTTCTTT. Drawing the rest from reference TRBV7-8 and TRBJ1-1, the complete variable domain is GAGVSQSPRYKVAKRGQDVALRCDPISGHVSLFWYQQALGQGPEFLTYFQNEAQLDKSGLPSDRFFAERPEGSVSTLKIQRTQQEDSAVYLCASSLAPSRTEAFFGQGTRLTVV.

The CDR3 DNA is TGTGCCAGCAGTGAAGCTAGCGGGGGGGCTAGCACAGATACGCAGTATTTT. As protein: CASSEASGGASTDTQYF. The chain has TRBV6-1 and TRBJ2-3; TRBD2 agrees at 11 bases. V was clipped by 0 bases and J by 0 bases; unmatched bases: 2. There are 17 residues in the CDR3. Germline lookup yields CDR1 MNHNS and CDR2 SASEGT.

This clone has more than one count but fewer than ten. V is TRBV9 and J is TRBJ1-1; D call uncertain. CDR3 size: 14 residues. Germline loops: CDR1 SGDLS, CDR2 YYNGEE. Between the trimmed V and J ends, which lost 0 bases and 0 bases, there was a span of 6 bases. The CDR3, as DNA: TGTGCCAGCAGCGTAGACAGCATGAACACTGAAGCTTTCTTT. This sequence encodes CASSVDSMNTEAFF.

This clone was seen once. The gene calls are TRBV5-4 and TRBJ2-2; D not certain. Trimming stripped 2 bases from V and 0 bases from J, with 11 bases between. This CDR3 contains 16 residues. Germline loops: CDR1 SGHNT, CDR2 YYREEE (reference sequence). The CDR3 sequence: CASSFDLHPNTGELFF. DNA of the CDR3: TGTGCCAGCAGCTTCGACTTACACCCGAACACCGGGGAGCTGTTTTTT.

The chain couples TRBV11-2 to TRBJ1-1; D is unresolved. The CDR3 spans 15 residues. Germline V gene sequence: CDR1 SGHAT, CDR2 FQNNGV. Trimming pared 0 bases from V and 4 bases from J, leaving 12 bases between. DNA of the CDR3: TGTGCCAGCAGCTTAGATAGGGTCCTCAGCACTGAAGCTTTCTTT. Protein sequence: CASSLDRVLSTEAFF.

In DNA form, the CDR3 reads TGTGCCATCAGTGTACCCGGTCGACAAGAGACCCAGTACTTC. It translates to CAISVPGRQETQYF. This chain uses TRBV10-3 with TRBJ2-5; D gene ambiguous. This CDR3 has 14 residues. Germline values: CDR1 ENHRY, CDR2 SYGVKD. Between the trimmed V and J ends, which lost 4 bases and 2 bases, there was a span of 11 bases.

The chain recombines TRBV9 with TRBJ1-6; D is ambiguous. The germline CDR1 and CDR2 sequences are SGDLS and YYNGEE. V gave up 0 bases and J gave up 6 bases, with 7 bases separating them. The CDR3 spans 14 residues. CDR3 sequence: CASSVAQFNSPLHF. CDR3 DNA: TGTGCCAGCAGCGTAGCTCAGTTTAATTCACCCCTCCACTTT.

This sequence joins TRBV11-2 and TRBJ1-5; D uncertain. Germline values: CDR1 SGHAT, CDR2 FQNNGV. This CDR3 spans 13 amino acids. V was pared by 0 bases and J by 1 base, with 1 base between. DNA of the CDR3: TGTGCCAGCAGCTTAGACAGCAATCAGCCCCAGCATTTT. Its protein is CASSLDSNQPQHF.